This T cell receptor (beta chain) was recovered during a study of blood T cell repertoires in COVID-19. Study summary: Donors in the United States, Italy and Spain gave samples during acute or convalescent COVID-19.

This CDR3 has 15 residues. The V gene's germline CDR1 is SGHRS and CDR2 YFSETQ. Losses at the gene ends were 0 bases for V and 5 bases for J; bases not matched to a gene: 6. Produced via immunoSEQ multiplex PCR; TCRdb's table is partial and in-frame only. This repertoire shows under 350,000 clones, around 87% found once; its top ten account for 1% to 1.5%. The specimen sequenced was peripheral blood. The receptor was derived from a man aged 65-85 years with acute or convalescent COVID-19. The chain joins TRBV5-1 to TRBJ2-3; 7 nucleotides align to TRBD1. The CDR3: CASSLETGTEDTQYF. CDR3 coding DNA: TGCGCCAGCAGCTTGGAGACAGGGACGGAAGATACGCAGTATTTT.